This T cell receptor (beta chain) comes out of a study of control samples from healthy donors and cancer patients. The table came from immunoSEQ multiplex PCR; TCRdb's copy has only in-frame clones and leaves some out. The sample records around 250,000 clones, around 79% being singletons. This CDR3 region has 15 residues. Germline CDR1 reads LGHNA; CDR2 reads YNFKEQ. V was trimmed by 0 bases and J by 4 bases, leaving 12 bases between them. This chain joins TRBV4-2 and TRBJ1-2, with no clear D. The source is a woman aged 60-75 years with lung cancer. The sequenced sample was PBMCs. CDR3 residues: CASSQDLEGSYGYTF. The CDR3 nucleotides are TGTGCCAGCAGCCAAGATCTCGAGGGCTCCTATGGCTACACCTTC.